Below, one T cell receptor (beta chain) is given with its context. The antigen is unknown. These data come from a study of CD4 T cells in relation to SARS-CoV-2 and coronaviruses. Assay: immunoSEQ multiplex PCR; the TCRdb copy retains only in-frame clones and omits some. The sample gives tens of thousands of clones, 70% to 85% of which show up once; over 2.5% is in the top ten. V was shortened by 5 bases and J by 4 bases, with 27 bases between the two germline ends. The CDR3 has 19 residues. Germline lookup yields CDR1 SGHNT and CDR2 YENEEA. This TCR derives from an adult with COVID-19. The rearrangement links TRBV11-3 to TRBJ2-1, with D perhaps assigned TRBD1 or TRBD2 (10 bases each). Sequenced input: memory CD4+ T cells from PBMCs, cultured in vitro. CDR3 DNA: TGTGCCAGCAGCCCGGGACAGGGGAGGGGACTAGCGTTGTACAATGAGCAGTTCTTC. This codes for CASSPGQGRGLALYNEQFF.